These 3 T cell receptor beta chains came from one sample sequenced in a study of tumor-infiltrating lymphocytes in oesophageal squamous cell carcinoma. TCRdb recomputed calls from the PCR reads with MiXCR, one row per CDR3 protein. This table has under 25,000 distinct CDR3 sequences, 40% appearing once. Sequenced material: blood. These TCRs come from a male donor with esophageal squamous cell carcinoma.

Concerning this clonotype itself: The limits of the CDR3 on the DNA are not certain, so only TCRdb's listed CDR3 is given. V and J are TRBV7-5 and TRBJ2-7; the table gives TRBD2 as D, unverified against the DNA. TRBV7-5 is annotated as a pseudogene. Both ends counted, the CDR3 spans 20 residues. CDR3 amino acids: CISVPEALPPRENYSYEQYF.

The table lists this clonotype with many counts. This chain connects TRBV12-3 or TRBV12-4 to TRBJ1-2, with D maybe TRBD1 (5 bases). V gave up 6 bases and J gave up 0 bases, with 14 bases separating them. This CDR3 has 15 residues. The CDR3 reads CASRLDSQSNYGYTF. The CDR3 bases are TGTGCCAGCAGGCTCGACAGCCAATCTAACTATGGCTACACCTTC.

This clonotype came up once. The rearrangement links TRBV7-3 to TRBJ2-6, with D perhaps given as TRBD1 or TRBD2 (6 bases each). The CDR3 loop spans 20 amino acids. Germline CDR1 SGHTA, CDR2 FQGTGA. Trimming removed 3 bases from V and 0 bases from J, with 21 bases in between. CDR3 loop: CASSFVSAGTPFSGANVLTF. CDR3 coding DNA: TGTGCCAGCAGCTTCGTTTCTGCGGGGACACCTTTCTCTGGGGCCAACGTCCTGACTTTC.